Presented here are 20 T cell receptor beta chains from one specimen sequenced in a study of T-cell reconstitution after alpha-beta-depleted transplantation in children (dated by TCRdb to about 2016). Library construction relied on PCR. TCRdb lists the instrument as Illumina HiSeq 2500. TCR libraries were prepared with molecular barcoding, using unique molecular identifiers to normalize TCRbeta repertoire quantification. Clones were called with MiXCR by TCRdb after fastp trimmed the public reads at Q25, and only in-frame beta chains were retained. Identical CDR3 proteins give one entry, which carries the most common genes and DNA. This sample comprises 260,000 or so distinct CDR3 sequences, 12% of them detected only once. The top ten clones comprise about 2.6% of the sample. Sample: PBMCs from the stem cell graft donor, taken from the stem cell graft. The receptor source for this set is a human donor who donated a stem cell graft to a child with acute lymphoblastic leukemia.

As to this clonotype: With a much larger clone just one base away, this may be a read error. V is TRBV5-1 and J is TRBJ1-1; D not certain. The CDR3 runs 14 residues. From germline, CDR1 is SGHRS and CDR2 YFSETQ. The CDR3 DNA follows: TGCGCCGGCAGCTTTGAAGGAATGAACACTGAAGCTTTCTTT. Amino acid sequence: CAGSFEGMNTEAFF.

A few counts support this clonotype. The genes are TRBV11-2 and TRBJ2-5, with TRBD2 matching 9 bases. The germline CDR1 and CDR2 sequences are SGHAT and FQNNGV. This CDR3 contains 18 residues. V was clipped by 4 bases and J by 1 base; unmatched bases: 13. The CDR3 region is CASSSRGGDRSGQETQYF. CDR3 nucleotide sequence: TGTGCCAGCAGCTCCCGCGGGGGGGACAGATCGGGCCAAGAGACCCAGTACTTC.

There are many counts of this clonotype. The chain joins TRBV10-3 to TRBJ1-2; D gene uncertain. The germline V gene has CDR1 ENHRY and CDR2 SYGVKD. The ends were cut back, 2 bases at V and 0 bases at J, with 10 bases in the middle. The CDR3 runs 15 residues. CDR3 residues: CAISERDGPNYGYTF. In DNA, the CDR3 is TGTGCCATCAGTGAGCGAGACGGGCCTAACTATGGCTACACCTTC.

This clonotype was counted between two and nine times. V gene TRBV20-1 combines with J gene TRBJ2-7; D possibly corresponds to TRBD2 (5 bases). The CDR3 runs 15 residues. Germline V gene data show CDR1 as DFQATT and CDR2 as SNEGSKA (reference sequence). The CDR3: CTPLEGLGGRVGQYF. In DNA, the CDR3 is TGCACTCCCCTAGAAGGGCTAGGAGGCCGCGTCGGGCAGTACTTC.

This clonotype was seen at least ten times. This chain joins TRBV7-9 and TRBJ2-5, with D possibly being TRBD2 (6 bases). Germline V gives CDR1 SEHNR, CDR2 FQNEAQ (reference sequence). V was clipped by 7 bases and J by 5 bases, with 20 bases between them. The CDR3 sequence is 15 residues long. CDR3 sequence: CASNPGQGSGETQYF. The CDR3 DNA reads as TGTGCCAGCAACCCGGGTCAGGGAAGCGGGGAGACCCAGTACTTC.

This clonotype was counted many times. This chain joins TRBV9 and TRBJ2-1, with 16 bases aligning to TRBD2. The CDR3 runs 18 residues. Germline CDR1 is SGDLS and CDR2 is YYNGEE. V lost 4 bases to trimming and J lost 5 bases; unmatched junction nucleotides: 9. In DNA, the CDR3 is TGTGCCAGCAGCCCATCCGGGACTAGCGGGGGGGCCCACAATGAGCAGTTCTTC. As protein: CASSPSGTSGGAHNEQFF.

In its sample, this clonotype was seen many times. This chain links TRBV29-1 with TRBJ1-4; D is possibly TRBD1 (5 bases). Trimming removed 4 bases at V and 8 bases at J, with 20 bases between. The CDR3 sequence is 15 residues long. Germline CDR1 reads SQVTM; CDR2 reads ANQGSEA. As DNA, the CDR3 is TGCAGCGTTGTGGTCAGGGCAACGTACGGGGAAAAACTGTTTTTT. This gives the protein CSVVVRATYGEKLFF.

Many counts were recorded for this clonotype. This rearrangement joins TRBV12-3 or TRBV12-4 to TRBJ2-7; possibly TRBD2 for D (6 bases). The V end was cut by 8 bases, the J end by 4 bases, with 15 bases between. The CDR3 length is 13 residues. CDR3 bases: TGTGCCAGCCGCCGGGGGACGGTATACGAGCAGTACTTC. It specifies CASRRGTVYEQYF.

This clonotype has a count of ten or more. V usage is TRBV5-1 and J usage is TRBJ2-6; 11 bases fit TRBD1. The CDR3 extends over 20 amino acids. V shed 4 bases, J shed 4 bases, and the junction held 16 bases outside the gene matches. Germline V lookup: CDR1 SGHRS, CDR2 YFSETQ. Here the CDR3 reads CASSPYQGTGGPGGANVLTF. The CDR3 DNA reads as TGCGCCAGCAGCCCGTATCAAGGGACAGGGGGACCGGGCGGGGCCAACGTCCTGACTTTC.

This clonotype showed up many times. This chain uses TRBV29-1 with TRBJ1-4, with 8 nucleotides matching TRBD1. Per the germline V gene, CDR1 is SQVTM and CDR2 is ANQGSEA. The CDR3 sequence is 13 residues long. V lost 6 bases, J lost 8 bases, and 8 bases stayed unmatched. The CDR3 loop reads CSVRTGTSEKLFF. Here the CDR3 DNA reads TGCAGCGTCCGGACAGGGACCTCGGAAAAACTGTTTTTT.

The chain uses TRBV5-1 and TRBJ2-5; D call uncertain. The CDR3 spans 15 residues. From germline, CDR1 is SGHRS and CDR2 YFSETQ. V was trimmed by 3 bases and J by 0 bases, leaving 12 bases between them. As DNA, the CDR3 is TGCGCCAGCAGCTCAAGCCGGGCTAACCAAGAGACCCAGTACTTC. Protein sequence: CASSSSRANQETQYF.

This clonotype was counted at least ten times. The chain combines TRBV5-1 with TRBJ2-7, with a weak D call TRBD1 (6 bases). Germline-derived CDR1 and CDR2 are SGHRS and YFSETQ. The CDR3 runs to 13 residues. Between the trimmed V and J ends, which lost 6 bases and 5 bases, there was a span of 15 bases. The CDR3 here is CASNSAGVHEQYF. CDR3 nucleotide sequence: TGCGCCAGCAATTCGGCAGGGGTTCACGAGCAGTACTTC.

This clonotype showed up many times. The genes are TRBV28 and TRBJ1-2, with D unresolved. This CDR3 spans 11 amino acids. V was trimmed by 6 bases and J by 5 bases, leaving 7 bases between them. Germline values: CDR1 MDHEN, CDR2 SYDVKM. The CDR3 coding sequence is TGTGCCAGCAGACCAGAATATGGCTACACCTTC. It translates to CASRPEYGYTF.

This clonotype was found many times. The rearrangement uses TRBV4-3 and TRBJ2-1, with 11 positions matching TRBD2. The length of the CDR3 is 17 residues. The junction had 10 bases not matched to a gene; V was cut back by 5 bases and J by 4 bases. Germline V gene sequence: CDR1 LGHNA, CDR2 YSLEER. The CDR3 DNA reads TGCGCCAGCAGCGTTGCTAGCGGGGGGCCGGTATACAATGAGCAGTTCTTC. Translating it yields CASSVASGGPVYNEQFF.

This clonotype was detected a few times. The V gene is TRBV20-1, the J gene TRBJ2-1; 9 nucleotides line up with TRBD1. Germline CDR1 and CDR2: DFQATT and SNEGSKA (reference sequence). This CDR3 contains 15 residues. V lost 6 bases to trimming and J lost 0 bases; unmatched junction nucleotides: 6. The CDR3: CSAWDRDSSYNEQFF. The CDR3, as DNA: TGCAGTGCGTGGGACAGGGATTCCTCCTACAATGAGCAGTTCTTC.

In its sample, this clonotype was seen many times. The genes are TRBV6-5 and TRBJ2-1; the D is unclear. This CDR3 is 12 amino acids long. The V and J ends lost 6 bases and 7 bases respectively, with 10 bases between them. Germline V gives CDR1 MNHEY, CDR2 SVGAGI. This CDR3 is CASSSIMNEQFF. CDR3 nucleotides: TGTGCCAGCAGCTCGATCATGAATGAGCAGTTCTTC.

This clonotype was seen at least ten times. The rearrangement joins TRBV6-5 to TRBJ2-7; D is tentatively TRBD1 or TRBD2 (6 bases each). Trimming cost V 4 bases and J 3 bases, with 10 bases left between them. CDR3 length: 13 amino acids. Germline V lookup: CDR1 MNHEY, CDR2 SVGAGI. For the CDR3, the DNA is TGTGCCAGCAGTTTAGGGGGGATCTACGAGCAGTACTTC. This codes for CASSLGGIYEQYF.

Ten or more counts support this clonotype. Written as DNA, the CDR3 is TGCAGTGCTAGAGGAGCGGGAGGGCTCTCCTACGAGCAGTACTTC. Protein sequence: CSARGAGGLSYEQYF. The chain links TRBV20-1 to TRBJ2-7; 10 bases fit TRBD2. With 1 base clipped from V and 0 bases from J, the junction kept 3 bases outside the gene matches. The CDR3 contains 15 residues. Germline V lookup: CDR1 DFQATT, CDR2 SNEGSKA (reference sequence).

This clonotype was counted ten times or more. This chain connects TRBV7-9 to TRBJ2-2, with TRBD2 as a possible D gene (5 bases). V was clipped by 5 bases and J by 2 bases, with 15 bases between them. Germline CDR1 and CDR2: SEHNR and FQNEAQ (reference sequence). CDR3 length: 16 amino acids. The CDR3, as DNA: TGTGCCAGCAGCCCCAGCGGTGGGGAAAACACCGGGGAGCTGTTTTTT. Residues: CASSPSGGENTGELFF.

This clonotype has a handful of counts. V is TRBV18 and J is TRBJ1-1, with D maybe TRBD1 (6 bases). The CDR3 has 16 amino acids. Germline V lookup: CDR1 KGHSH, CDR2 LQKENI. V lost 3 bases, J lost 0 bases, and 14 bases lay in between. CDR3 nucleotide sequence: TGTGCCAGCTCACCGTTGACAGGAACGGTGAACACTGAAGCTTTCTTT. This codes for CASSPLTGTVNTEAFF.